Detailed here is one T cell receptor (beta chain). Antigen specificity is unknown. One end of the junction is discordant with germline, which a read error may explain. Using RNA template, CDR3s of TCR alpha and beta were amplified with iRepertoire arm-PCR. Input was 100-400 ng of tissue mRNA or PBMC total RNA. TCRdb used MiXCR to reprocess the multiplex PCR reads, holding one entry per CDR3 protein. The top ten clones hold roughly 5.2% of a sample with under 200,000 distinct CDR3 sequences, more than 35% of them seen once. Germline V lookup: CDR1 LNHDA, CDR2 SQIVND (reference sequence). CDR3 length: 16 residues. The data were taken from a study of glioma-infiltrating T cells. General observations from the study: Non-neoplastic patients had below-expected tissue-blood divergence, while all gliomas exceeded expectation.

The receptor was isolated from a human donor with low-grade glioma or glioblastoma, undergoing nonglioma brain surgery, or in good health (not recorded which). V gene TRBV19 combines with J gene TRBJ2-5, with D possibly TRBD1 on 6 matching bases. The sample taken for sequencing was glioma tissue, nonneoplastic brain tissue, or PBMCs (not recorded which). DNA of the CDR3: TGTGCCATTAGTATACTATCGGGACATCTCCAAGAGACCCAGTACTTC. Translating it yields CAISILSGHLQETQYF.